The 18 T cell receptor beta chains in this list originate from one sample, sequenced in a study of early T cells in non-severe SARS-CoV-2 infection. A single record per CDR3 protein comes from TCRdb applying MiXCR to the 5' RACE reads. Among approximately 49,000 distinct CDR3 sequences, approximately 12% were seen once, and the ten largest hold 9.1%. The source material was whole blood. The receptors come from an adult who was a healthcare worker with PCR-confirmed SARS-CoV-2 infection or an uninfected control (not recorded which).

The table lists this clonotype with many counts. V and J are TRBV7-3 and TRBJ2-7, with a possible D match to TRBD1 (5 bases). Germline CDR1 is SGHTA and CDR2 is FQGTGA. Trimming shortened V by 1 base and J by 3 bases, and 10 bases separated the two germline ends. This CDR3 has 14 amino acids. The CDR3 coding sequence is TGTGCCAGCAGCTTAATGGGCGGACACTACGAGCAGTACTTC. Amino acids: CASSLMGGHYEQYF.

Only a few counts were recorded for this clonotype. The chain joins TRBV6-2 or TRBV6-3 to TRBJ1-2, with D hard to call. This CDR3 region has 14 residues. Looked up from germline, CDR1 is MNHEY and CDR2 is SVGEGT. V was shortened by 2 bases and J by 3 bases, with 10 bases between the two germline ends. CDR3 amino acids: CASSYDHEDYGYTF. The CDR3 DNA is TGTGCCAGCAGTTACGATCACGAGGACTATGGCTACACCTTC.

The rearrangement links TRBV7-2 to TRBJ2-7; tentative D call: TRBD1 (5 bases). The V end lost 1 base, the J end lost 0 bases, and 10 bases lay between the germline ends. The CDR3 runs to 15 residues. Looked up from germline, CDR1 is SGHTA and CDR2 is FQGNSA. CDR3 DNA sequence: TGTGCCAGCAGCTTAGAGGGCGGACACTCCTACGAGCAGTACTTC. As protein: CASSLEGGHSYEQYF.

This clonotype appeared many times. The CDR3 region is CASSQDPNYGYTF. CDR3 sequence (DNA): TGTGCCAGCAGCCAAGATCCTAACTATGGCTACACCTTC. The genes are TRBV14 and TRBJ1-2; no firm D call. Germline CDR1 SGHDN, CDR2 FVKESK. Deletions cut 0 bases from V and 0 bases from J, with 2 bases between. The CDR3 contains 13 residues.

This clonotype is medium-sized (0.01 to 0.1%). V is TRBV6-1 and J is TRBJ2-1; possible D gene TRBD2, 5 bases. With 4 bases removed from V and 4 bases from J, the gap between germline ends came to 20 bases. CDR1 is MNHNS and CDR2 is SASEGT in the germline V gene. CDR3 length: 17 amino acids. The CDR3 here is CASSGPRTQAVYNEQFF. The CDR3 coding sequence is TGTGCCAGCAGTGGCCCCCGGACTCAAGCGGTATACAATGAGCAGTTCTTC.

This clonotype came up a few times. V and J are TRBV20-1 and TRBJ2-5; TRBD2 matches at 7 bases. Germline-derived CDR1 and CDR2 are DFQATT and SNEGSKA (reference sequence). The CDR3 has 13 residues. Germline trimming cut 6 bases from V and 2 bases from J; bases unmatched to any gene: 6. CDR3 protein: CSAATSVQETQYF. The CDR3, as DNA: TGCAGTGCCGCCACTAGCGTACAAGAGACCCAGTACTTC.

This clonotype was observed many times. The rearrangement links TRBV4-3 to TRBJ1-1; no clear D gene. Germline lookup yields CDR1 LGHNA and CDR2 YSLEER. This CDR3 has 13 amino acids. V gave up 4 bases and J gave up 1 base, with 7 bases separating them. CDR3 sequence reads: CASSLETNTEAFF. The CDR3 DNA reads as TGCGCCAGCAGCCTCGAAACGAACACTGAAGCTTTCTTT.

V usage is TRBV11-2 and J usage is TRBJ1-2, with 7 bases aligning to TRBD1. Trimming removed 5 bases from V and 1 base from J; junction bases left unmatched: 7. Germline V gives CDR1 SGHAT, CDR2 FQNNGV. CDR3 length: 15 residues. The CDR3 is CASSTSGGFNYGYTF. The CDR3 bases are TGTGCCAGCAGCACCTCAGGGGGTTTTAACTATGGCTACACCTTC. Together with reference TRBV11-2 and TRBJ1-2, the CDR3 gives the full variable domain: EAGVAQSPRYKIIEKRQSVAFWCNPISGHATLYWYQQILGQGPKLLIQFQNNGVVDDSQLPKDRFSAERLKGVDSTLKIQPAKLEDSAVYLCASSTSGGFNYGYTFGSGTRLTVV.

This clonotype occurred many times. This sequence joins TRBV28 and TRBJ2-7, with D uncertain. The germline CDR1 and CDR2 sequences are MDHEN and SYDVKM. V lost 3 bases to trimming and J lost 0 bases, with 9 bases between them. The CDR3 covers 14 residues. The CDR3 DNA is TGTGCCAGCAGTTTCGGAGACGGCTCCTACGAGCAGTACTTC. Encoded protein: CASSFGDGSYEQYF.

The V gene is TRBV27, the J gene TRBJ1-6, with 7 bases identical to TRBD1. Germline CDR1 MNHEY, CDR2 SMNVEV (reference sequence). The V and J ends lost 5 bases and 6 bases, in that order; junction bases with no gene match: 4. This CDR3 region has 14 residues. The CDR3 reads CASSTGDANSPLHF. Written as DNA, the CDR3 is TGTGCCAGCAGTACAGGGGATGCTAATTCACCCCTCCACTTT.

The rearrangement joins TRBV3-1 to TRBJ2-7; tentative D call: TRBD1 (5 bases). Trimming took 5 bases from V and 5 from J, leaving 13 bases between them. The germline V gene has CDR1 LGHDT and CDR2 YNNKEL (reference sequence). The CDR3 is made up of 13 amino acids. CDR3 in amino acids: CASSVIGAHEQYF. CDR3 DNA: TGTGCCAGCAGCGTCATAGGGGCCCACGAGCAGTACTTC.

The CDR3 nucleotides read TGCGCCAGCAGTGTGTCGGGTATTACCGGGGAGCTGTTTTTT. Encoded protein: CASSVSGITGELFF. The chain uses TRBV10-1 and TRBJ2-2; D is ambiguous. Germline CDR1 and CDR2: WNHNN and SYGVQD (reference sequence). Trimming left V 4 bases short and J 5 bases short, with 11 bases between. The CDR3 extends over 14 amino acids.

In this sample, this clonotype turned up a few times. The chain recombines TRBV14 with TRBJ1-4; TRBD1 aligns across 9 bases. This CDR3 comprises 16 residues. Germline V gene lookup returns CDR1 SGHDN and CDR2 FVKESK. J was trimmed by 8 bases and V by 4 bases; bases with no gene match: 11. CDR3 nucleotides: TGTGCCAGCAGCCCCCTCCCGGGACAGGGTCGGGAAAAACTGTTTTTT. Its translation is CASSPLPGQGREKLFF.

The chain is built from TRBV12-3 or TRBV12-4 and TRBJ2-3; D not resolved. CDR3 size: 15 residues. V was trimmed by 1 base and J by 0 bases, leaving 8 bases between them. The CDR3 protein is CASSLGGTSTDTQYF. DNA for the CDR3: TGTGCCAGCAGTTTAGGCGGAACTAGCACAGATACGCAGTATTTT.

The CDR3 DNA sequence: TGTGCCAGCAGTTTACTCGGACAGGGGGTAAACATTCAGTACTTC. Translating gives CASSLLGQGVNIQYF. This chain joins TRBV27 and TRBJ2-4, with TRBD1 matching over 10 bases. The length of the CDR3 is 15 residues. V was pared by 2 bases and J by 6 bases, with 4 bases of the junction left unmatched. CDR1 and CDR2 from the germline V gene are MNHEY and SMNVEV (reference sequence).

In its sample, this clonotype was seen many times. The chain employs TRBV11-2 and TRBJ2-5; D possibly uses TRBD1 or TRBD2 (5 bases each). Germline V gene data show CDR1 as SGHAT and CDR2 as FQNNGV. V lost 4 bases to trimming and J lost 1 base, with 10 bases between them. This CDR3 region has 14 residues. DNA of the CDR3: TGTGCCAGCAGCTCCCGGGACCGCCAAGAGACCCAGTACTTC. Protein sequence: CASSSRDRQETQYF.

The J gene is TRBJ2-3, the V gene TRBV13; no definite D call. The CDR3 is 14 residues long. Germline values: CDR1 PRHDT, CDR2 FYEKMQ (reference sequence). Trimming removed 6 bases at V and 0 bases at J, with 10 bases between. CDR3 sequence reads: CASSTALSTDTQYF. The DNA of the CDR3 is TGTGCCAGCAGTACGGCCCTGAGCACAGATACGCAGTATTTT. The variable domain in full, with the rest retrieved from reference TRBV13 and TRBJ2-3, is AAGVIQSPRHLIKEKRETATLKCYPIPRHDTVYWYQQGPGQDPQFLISFYEKMQSDKGSIPDRFSAQQFSDYHSELNMSSLELGDSALYFCASSTALSTDTQYFGPGTRLTVL.

This clonotype was seen ten or more times. The V and J genes are TRBV13 and TRBJ2-2, with 11 bases fitting TRBD1. The CDR3 covers 15 residues. Trimming removed 4 bases from V and 4 bases from J; junction bases left unmatched: 2. Germline V gives CDR1 PRHDT, CDR2 FYEKMQ (reference sequence). The CDR3 reads CASSSGTGGTGELFF. DNA for the CDR3: TGTGCCAGCAGCTCCGGGACAGGGGGCACCGGGGAGCTGTTTTTT.